One sample yielded the 8 T cell receptor beta chains listed below, sequenced in a study of T cell responses to AZD1222 COVID-19 vaccine. Measured with immunoSEQ multiplex PCR; TCRdb has only the in-frame clones, and not every one. The sample has over 110,000 clones, roughly 93% seen once. Sequencing used peripheral blood, obtained 28 days after the second AZD1222 dose. These receptors originate from an adult who received the AZD1222 COVID-19 vaccine.

The rearrangement links TRBV7-2 to TRBJ2-1, with TRBD2 identical over 7 bases. The germline V gene encodes CDR1 SGHTA and CDR2 FQGNSA. This CDR3 has 17 amino acids. The V gene end was trimmed by 1 base and the J gene end by 4 bases; junction bases not matched to a gene: 10. The CDR3 region has the DNA TGTGCCAGCAGCTTAGATCTCGACGGGAGGTCTTACAATGAGCAGTTCTTC. Residues: CASSLDLDGRSYNEQFF.

The chain uses TRBV6-1 and TRBJ1-4; the D is unclear. Trimming cost V 1 base and J 0 bases, with 12 bases left between them. Germline lookup yields CDR1 MNHNS and CDR2 SASEGT. This CDR3 spans 17 amino acids. The CDR3: CASSEGGQSATNEKLFF. CDR3 bases: TGTGCCAGCAGTGAAGGGGGTCAGAGTGCAACTAATGAAAAACTGTTTTTT.

CDR3 sequence reads: CASSPWRASGYNEQFF. For the CDR3, the DNA is TGTGCCAGTAGTCCCTGGAGGGCTAGCGGATACAATGAGCAGTTCTTC. This sequence joins TRBV19 and TRBJ2-1; 7 positions agree with TRBD2. The CDR3 totals 16 residues. Germline V lookup: CDR1 LNHDA, CDR2 SQIVND (reference sequence). Losses at the gene ends were 5 bases for V and 4 bases for J; bases not matched to a gene: 11. The full variable domain, rest sourced from reference TRBV19 and TRBJ2-1, is DGGITQSPKYLFRKEGQNVTLSCEQNLNHDAMYWYRQDPGQGLRLIYYSQIVNDFQKGDIAEGYSVSREKKESFPLTVTSAQKNPTAFYLCASSPWRASGYNEQFFGPGTRLTVL.

CDR3 amino acids: CASSLAGGAWETQYF. The CDR3, as DNA: TGTGCCAGCAGCTTAGCCGGGGGGGCCTGGGAGACCCAGTACTTC. This chain links TRBV7-2 with TRBJ2-5; 8 positions agree with TRBD2. The J segment lost 5 bases and the V segment lost 0 bases, leaving 5 bases of the junction unmatched. This CDR3 contains 15 residues. Germline V lookup: CDR1 SGHTA, CDR2 FQGNSA.

As DNA, the CDR3 is TGTGCCAGCAGCGTTACTAGCGGCACCTACAATGAGCAGTTCTTC. Translation: CASSVTSGTYNEQFF. The V and J genes are TRBV11-1 and TRBJ2-1; 8 positions agree with TRBD2. Germline V gives CDR1 SGHAT, CDR2 FQDESV (reference sequence). The ends lost 5 bases at V and 2 bases at J; junction bases unmatched: 5. The CDR3 consists of 15 residues. The full variable domain, rest sourced from reference TRBV11-1 and TRBJ2-1, is EAEVAQSPRYKITEKSQAVAFWCDPISGHATLYWYRQILGQGPELLVQFQDESVVDDSQLPKDRFSAERLKGVDSTLKIQPAELGDSAMYLCASSVTSGTYNEQFFGPGTRLTVL.

The chain joins TRBV28 to TRBJ2-7; a possible D gene is TRBD1 (6 bases). Germline V gene lookup returns CDR1 MDHEN and CDR2 SYDVKM. The CDR3 is made up of 16 amino acids. The V end was cut by 6 bases, the J end by 2 bases, with 20 bases between. The CDR3 spells CASSLAGTPNPYEQYV. In nucleotides, the CDR3 is TGTGCCAGCAGCCTCGCCGGGACACCGAACCCCTACGAGCAGTACGTC.

This chain links TRBV9 with TRBJ2-2; D gene unclear. The CDR3 loop spans 16 amino acids. The V and J ends lost 0 bases and 0 bases respectively, with 9 bases between them. The V gene's germline CDR1 is SGDLS and CDR2 YYNGEE. CDR3 nucleotide sequence: TGTGCCAGCAGCGTAGATCTTAGGTCGAACACCGGGGAGCTGTTTTTT. It codes for CASSVDLRSNTGELFF.

The chain joins TRBV2 to TRBJ2-6, with D perhaps TRBD1 (6 bases). CDR1 and CDR2 (germline): SNHLY, FYNNEI. The V and J ends lost 4 bases and 4 bases respectively, with 11 bases between them. This CDR3 is 15 amino acids long. The CDR3 DNA is TGTGCCAGCAGTGTACAGGGATCCGGGGCCAACGTCCTGACTTTC. Its protein product is CASSVQGSGANVLTF.